This TCR beta chain comes out of a study of control samples from healthy donors and cancer patients. The data were produced by immunoSEQ multiplex PCR, yet TCRdb's version contains in-frame clones alone and is incomplete. The data hold 110,000 to 150,000 clones, with 75% to 90% observed a single time. Source material: blood. The source of this sequence is a man aged 25-45 years in good health.

The CDR3 reads CASMGGAGSPLHF. The CDR3, as DNA: TGTGCCAGCATGGGGGGGGCAGGGTCACCCCTCCACTTT. The V gene is TRBV6-5, the J gene TRBJ1-6; tentatively, D is TRBD1 (6 bases). This CDR3 region has 13 residues. V dropped 7 bases and J dropped 10 bases, with 14 bases sitting between them. CDR1 and CDR2 (germline): MNHEY, SVGAGI.